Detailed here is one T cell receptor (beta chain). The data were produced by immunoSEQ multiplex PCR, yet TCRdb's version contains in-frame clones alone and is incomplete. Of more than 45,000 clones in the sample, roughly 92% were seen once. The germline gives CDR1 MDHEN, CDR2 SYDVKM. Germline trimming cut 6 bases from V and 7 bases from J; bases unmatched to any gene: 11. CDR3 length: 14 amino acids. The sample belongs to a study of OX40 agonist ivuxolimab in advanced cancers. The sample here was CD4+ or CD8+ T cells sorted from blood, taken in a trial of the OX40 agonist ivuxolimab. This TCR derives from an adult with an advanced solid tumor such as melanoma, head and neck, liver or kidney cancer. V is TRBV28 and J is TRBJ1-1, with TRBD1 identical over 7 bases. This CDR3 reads CASREIGQVLEAFF. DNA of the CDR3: TGTGCCAGCAGAGAAATCGGACAGGTGCTTGAAGCTTTCTTT.